This T cell receptor beta chain was documented in a study of shared clonotypes between healthy human individuals. The authors ran unsorted PBMC replicate PCRs on around 270 ng DNA, approximately 30,000 T cell genomes. Unsorted PBMC DNA went through sequencing on ten immunoSEQ deep assay plates. This table comes from immunoSEQ multiplex PCR, and its TCRdb copy is limited to in-frame clones, with some not included. This table holds hundreds of thousands of clones, just over 75% found once. CDR1 and CDR2 from the germline V gene are SGHAT and FQNNGV. CDR3 length: 14 residues. Trimming removed 5 bases from V and 3 bases from J; junction bases left unmatched: 6. Study-wide findings and caveats: Among donors, clonotype sharing was expected to be affected by sequencing depth.

Remarks on this clone: The antigen is unknown.

The chain uses TRBV11-2 and TRBJ2-7, with 8 bases fitting TRBD1. This sequence was found in a woman aged 35 to 49 in good health. Some clones in this sample may be carry-over from other donors' samples. The specimen sequenced was PBMCs. CDR3: CASSIGQGLYEQYF. In nucleotides, the CDR3 is TGTGCCAGCAGCATCGGACAGGGTCTCTACGAGCAGTACTTC.